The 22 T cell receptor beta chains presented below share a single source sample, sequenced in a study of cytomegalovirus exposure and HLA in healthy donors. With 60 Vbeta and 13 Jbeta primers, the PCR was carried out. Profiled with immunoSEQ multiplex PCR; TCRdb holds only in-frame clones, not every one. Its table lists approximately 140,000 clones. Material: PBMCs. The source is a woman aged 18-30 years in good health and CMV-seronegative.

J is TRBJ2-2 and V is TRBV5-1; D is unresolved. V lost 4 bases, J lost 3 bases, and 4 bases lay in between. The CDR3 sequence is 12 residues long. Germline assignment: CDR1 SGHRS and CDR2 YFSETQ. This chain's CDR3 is CASSPYTGELFF. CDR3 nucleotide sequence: TGCGCCAGCAGCCCATACACCGGGGAGCTGTTTTTT.

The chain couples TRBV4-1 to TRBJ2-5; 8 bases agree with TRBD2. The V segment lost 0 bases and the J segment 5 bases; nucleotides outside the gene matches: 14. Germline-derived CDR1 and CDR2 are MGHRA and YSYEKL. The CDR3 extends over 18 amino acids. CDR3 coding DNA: TGCGCCAGCAGCCAAGATCAGGGTTCAGCGGGAGTCCGGGAGACCCAGTACTTC. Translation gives CASSQDQGSAGVRETQYF.

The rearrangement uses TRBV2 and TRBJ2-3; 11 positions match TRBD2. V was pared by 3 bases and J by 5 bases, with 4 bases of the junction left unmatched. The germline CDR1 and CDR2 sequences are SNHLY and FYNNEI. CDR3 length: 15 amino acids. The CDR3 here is CASSDSGRAIDTQYF. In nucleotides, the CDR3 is TGTGCCAGCAGTGATAGCGGGAGGGCCATAGATACGCAGTATTTT.

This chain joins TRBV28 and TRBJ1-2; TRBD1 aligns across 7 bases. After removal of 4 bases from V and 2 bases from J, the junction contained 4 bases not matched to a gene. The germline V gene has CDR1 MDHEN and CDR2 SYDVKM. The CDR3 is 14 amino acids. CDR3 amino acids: CASSYGGQNYGYTF. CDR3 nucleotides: TGTGCCAGCAGTTACGGGGGACAGAACTATGGCTACACCTTC.

The DNA of the CDR3 is TGCGCCAGCAGCCAAGCCGCGGGCGGGAGTGCAGATACGCAGTATTTT. As protein: CASSQAAGGSADTQYF. V and J are TRBV4-3 and TRBJ2-3; TRBD2 aligns across 7 bases. This CDR3 comprises 16 residues. Germline CDR1 is LGHNA and CDR2 is YSLEER. V lost 1 base and J lost 4; bases outside the gene matches: 8.

CDR3 residues: CASRTGTRGYF. CDR3 nucleotide sequence: TGTGCCAGCAGGACCGGGACTAGGGGGTATTTT. The V call is TRBV2, the J call TRBJ2-3; 8 bases align to TRBD2. The junction had 7 bases not matched to a gene; V was cut back by 6 bases and J by 14 bases. This CDR3 has 11 residues. The germline V gene encodes CDR1 SNHLY and CDR2 FYNNEI.

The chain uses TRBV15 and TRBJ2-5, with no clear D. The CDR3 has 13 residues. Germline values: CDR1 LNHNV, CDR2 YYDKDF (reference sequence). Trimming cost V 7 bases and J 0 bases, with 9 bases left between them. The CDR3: CATNPRYQETQYF. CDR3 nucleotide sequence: TGTGCCACCAATCCCAGGTACCAAGAGACCCAGTACTTC.

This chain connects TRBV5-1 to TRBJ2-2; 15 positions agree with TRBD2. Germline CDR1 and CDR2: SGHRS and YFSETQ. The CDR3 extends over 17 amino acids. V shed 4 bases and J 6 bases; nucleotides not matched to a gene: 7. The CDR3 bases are TGCGCCAGCAGCGAAGGACTAGCGGGAGGGCCCGCCGGGGAGCTGTTTTTT. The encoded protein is CASSEGLAGGPAGELFF.

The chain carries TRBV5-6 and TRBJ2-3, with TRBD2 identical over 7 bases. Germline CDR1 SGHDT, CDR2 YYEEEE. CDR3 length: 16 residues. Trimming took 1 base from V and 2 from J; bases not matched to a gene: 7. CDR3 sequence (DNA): TGTGCCAGCAGCTTGAGGTCTAGCGGAGTCACAGATACGCAGTATTTT. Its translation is CASSLRSSGVTDTQYF.

CDR3 amino acids: CASRQGQVYEQYV. The CDR3 nucleotides read TGTGCCAGCAGACAGGGTCAAGTCTACGAGCAGTACGTC. This rearrangement joins TRBV6-5 to TRBJ2-7; TRBD1 might be the D (6 bases). The CDR3 runs 13 residues. The V end was cut by 6 bases, the J end by 3 bases, with 12 bases between. CDR1 is MNHEY, CDR2 SVGAGI, per germline.

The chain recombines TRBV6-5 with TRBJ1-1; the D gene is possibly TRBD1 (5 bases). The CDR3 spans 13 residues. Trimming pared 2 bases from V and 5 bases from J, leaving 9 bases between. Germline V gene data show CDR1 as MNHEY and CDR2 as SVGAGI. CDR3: CASSYTTATEAFF. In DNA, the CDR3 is TGTGCCAGCAGTTACACGACAGCGACTGAAGCTTTCTTT.

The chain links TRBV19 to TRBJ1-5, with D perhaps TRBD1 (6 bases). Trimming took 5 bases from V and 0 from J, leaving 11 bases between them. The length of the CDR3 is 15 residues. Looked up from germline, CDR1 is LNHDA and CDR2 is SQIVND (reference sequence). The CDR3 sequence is CASSRQGGSNQPQHF. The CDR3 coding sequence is TGTGCCAGTAGTCGGCAAGGGGGTAGCAATCAGCCCCAGCATTTT. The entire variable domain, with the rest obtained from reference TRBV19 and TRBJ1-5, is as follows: DGGITQSPKYLFRKEGQNVTLSCEQNLNHDAMYWYRQDPGQGLRLIYYSQIVNDFQKGDIAEGYSVSREKKESFPLTVTSAQKNPTAFYLCASSRQGGSNQPQHFGDGTRLSIL.

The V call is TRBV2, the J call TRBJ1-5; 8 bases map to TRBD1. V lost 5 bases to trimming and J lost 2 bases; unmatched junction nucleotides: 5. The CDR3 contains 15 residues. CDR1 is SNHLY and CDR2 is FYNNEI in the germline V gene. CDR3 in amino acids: CASSIDRGGNQPQHF. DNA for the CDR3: TGTGCCAGCAGTATCGACAGGGGCGGCAATCAGCCCCAGCATTTT.

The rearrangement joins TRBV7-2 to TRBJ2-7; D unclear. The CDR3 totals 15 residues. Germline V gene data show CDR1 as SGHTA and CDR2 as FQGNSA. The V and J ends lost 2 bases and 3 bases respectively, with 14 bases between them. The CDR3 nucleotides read TGTGCCAGCAGCTTAACGGCGGTGGGTCTCTACGAGCAGTACTTC. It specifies CASSLTAVGLYEQYF.

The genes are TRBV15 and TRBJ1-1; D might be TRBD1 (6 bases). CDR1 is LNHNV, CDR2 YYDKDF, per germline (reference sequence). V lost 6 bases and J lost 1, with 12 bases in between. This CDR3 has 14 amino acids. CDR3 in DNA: TGTGCCACCAGGTCGGGACACCAGAACACTGAAGCTTTCTTT. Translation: CATRSGHQNTEAFF.

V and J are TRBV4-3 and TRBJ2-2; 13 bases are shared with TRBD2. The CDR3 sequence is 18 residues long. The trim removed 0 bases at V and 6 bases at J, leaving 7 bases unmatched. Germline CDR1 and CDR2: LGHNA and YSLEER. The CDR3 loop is CASSQDELAGGRAGELFF. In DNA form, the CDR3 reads TGCGCCAGCAGCCAAGATGAACTAGCGGGAGGGCGAGCCGGGGAGCTGTTTTTT.

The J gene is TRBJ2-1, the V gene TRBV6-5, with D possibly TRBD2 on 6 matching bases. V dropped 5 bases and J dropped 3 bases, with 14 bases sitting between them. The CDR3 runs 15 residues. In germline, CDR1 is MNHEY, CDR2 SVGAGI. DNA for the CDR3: TGTGCCAGCAGTCCCCAAACGGGGGTCTACAATGAGCAGTTCTTC. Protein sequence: CASSPQTGVYNEQFF.

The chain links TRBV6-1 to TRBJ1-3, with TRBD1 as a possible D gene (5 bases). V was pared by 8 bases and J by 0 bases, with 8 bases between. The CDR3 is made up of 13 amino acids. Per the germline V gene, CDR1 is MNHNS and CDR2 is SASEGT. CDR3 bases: TGTGCCAGCGTCGGACACTCTGGAAACACCATATATTTT. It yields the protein CASVGHSGNTIYF.

The CDR3 DNA sequence: TGTGCCAGCAGCCCCGTACCGGGACAGGGGATCTATGGCTACACCTTC. Protein product: CASSPVPGQGIYGYTF. This chain connects TRBV7-9 to TRBJ1-2; 10 nucleotides match TRBD1. Germline V gene lookup returns CDR1 SEHNR and CDR2 FQNEAQ (reference sequence). The CDR3 extends over 16 amino acids. V shed 5 bases, J shed 4 bases, and the junction held 10 bases outside the gene matches.

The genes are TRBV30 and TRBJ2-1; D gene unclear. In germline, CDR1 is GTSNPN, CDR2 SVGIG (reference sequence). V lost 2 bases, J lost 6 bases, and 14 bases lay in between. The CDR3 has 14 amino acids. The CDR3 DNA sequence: TGTGCCTGGAGTACGAGAGATTGGAGCAATGAGCAGTTCTTC. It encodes CAWSTRDWSNEQFF.

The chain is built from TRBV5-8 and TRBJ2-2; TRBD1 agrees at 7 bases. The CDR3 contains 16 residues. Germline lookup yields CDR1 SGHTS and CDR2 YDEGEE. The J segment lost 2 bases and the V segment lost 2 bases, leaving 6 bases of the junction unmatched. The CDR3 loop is CASSLPGQINTGELFF. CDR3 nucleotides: TGTGCCAGCAGCTTACCGGGACAGATTAACACCGGGGAGCTGTTTTTT. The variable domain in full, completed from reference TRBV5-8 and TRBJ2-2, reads EAGVTQSPTHLIKTRGQQATLRCSPISGHTSVYWYQQALGLGLQFLLWYDEGEERNRGNFPPRFSGRQFPNYSSELNVNALELEDSALYLCASSLPGQINTGELFFGEGSRLTVL.

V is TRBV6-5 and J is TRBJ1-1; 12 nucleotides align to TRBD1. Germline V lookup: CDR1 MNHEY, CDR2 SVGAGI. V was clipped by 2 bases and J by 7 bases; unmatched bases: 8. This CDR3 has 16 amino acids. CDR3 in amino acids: CASSYGDRGLLGEAFF. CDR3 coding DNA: TGTGCCAGCAGTTACGGGGACAGGGGGCTGCTCGGTGAAGCTTTCTTT.